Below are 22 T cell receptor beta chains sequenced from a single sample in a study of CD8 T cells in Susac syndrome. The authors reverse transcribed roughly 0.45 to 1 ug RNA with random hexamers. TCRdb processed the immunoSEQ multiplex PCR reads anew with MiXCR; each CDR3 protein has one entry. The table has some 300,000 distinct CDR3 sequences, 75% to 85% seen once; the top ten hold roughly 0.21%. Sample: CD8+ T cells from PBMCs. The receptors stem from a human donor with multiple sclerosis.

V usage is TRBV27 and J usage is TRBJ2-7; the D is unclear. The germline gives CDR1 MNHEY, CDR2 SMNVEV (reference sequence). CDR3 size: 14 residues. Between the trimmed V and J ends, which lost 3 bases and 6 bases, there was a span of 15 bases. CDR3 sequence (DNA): TGTGCCAGCAGTTTTGGGATGGCCTCGGGCGAGCAGTACTTC. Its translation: CASSFGMASGEQYF.

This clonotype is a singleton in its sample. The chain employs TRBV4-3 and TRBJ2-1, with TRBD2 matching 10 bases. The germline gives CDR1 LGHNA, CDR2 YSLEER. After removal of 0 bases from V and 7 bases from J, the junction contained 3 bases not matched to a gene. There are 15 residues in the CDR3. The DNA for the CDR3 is TGCGCCAGCAGCCAAGACCCTAGCGGGAGAAATGAGCAGTTCTTC. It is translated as CASSQDPSGRNEQFF.

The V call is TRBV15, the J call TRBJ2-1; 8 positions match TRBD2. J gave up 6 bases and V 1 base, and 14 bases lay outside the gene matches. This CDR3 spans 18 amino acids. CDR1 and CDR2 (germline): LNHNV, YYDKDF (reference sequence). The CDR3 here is CATSRASSSGTSINEQFF. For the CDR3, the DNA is TGTGCCACCAGCAGAGCCTCCAGCTCCGGGACTAGTATCAATGAGCAGTTCTTC.

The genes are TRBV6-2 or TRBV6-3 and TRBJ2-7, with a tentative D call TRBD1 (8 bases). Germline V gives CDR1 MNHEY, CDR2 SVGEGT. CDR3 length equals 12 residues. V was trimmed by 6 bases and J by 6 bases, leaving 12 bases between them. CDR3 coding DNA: TGTGCCAGCAGACAGGGGGAGGGCGAGCAGTACTTC. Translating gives CASRQGEGEQYF.

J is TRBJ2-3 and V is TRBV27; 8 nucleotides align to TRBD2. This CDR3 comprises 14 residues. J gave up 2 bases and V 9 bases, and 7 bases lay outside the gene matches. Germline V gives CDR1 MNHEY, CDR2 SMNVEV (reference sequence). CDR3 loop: CASGGGWATDTQYF. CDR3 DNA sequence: TGTGCCAGTGGCGGGGGGTGGGCCACAGATACGCAGTATTTT.

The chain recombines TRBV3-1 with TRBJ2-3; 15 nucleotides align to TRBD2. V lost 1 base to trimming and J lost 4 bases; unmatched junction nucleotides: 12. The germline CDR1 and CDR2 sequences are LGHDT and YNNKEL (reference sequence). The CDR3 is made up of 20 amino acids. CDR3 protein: CASSQAAPGLAGGGADTQYF. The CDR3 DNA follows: TGTGCCAGCAGCCAAGCTGCACCGGGACTAGCGGGAGGAGGAGCAGATACGCAGTATTTT.

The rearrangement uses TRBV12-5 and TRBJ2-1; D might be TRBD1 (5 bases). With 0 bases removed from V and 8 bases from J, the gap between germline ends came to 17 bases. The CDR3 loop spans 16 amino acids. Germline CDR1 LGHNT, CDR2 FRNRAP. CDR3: CASGLVQDPRGDEQFF. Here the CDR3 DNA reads TGTGCTAGTGGTTTGGTACAGGACCCTAGGGGTGATGAGCAGTTCTTC.

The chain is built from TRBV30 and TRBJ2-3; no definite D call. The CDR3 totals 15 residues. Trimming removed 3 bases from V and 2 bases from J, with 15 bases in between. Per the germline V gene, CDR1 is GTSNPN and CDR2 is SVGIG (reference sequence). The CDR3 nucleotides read TGTGCCTGGAGCGACGATCCTCTAACCACAGATACGCAGTATTTT. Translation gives CAWSDDPLTTDTQYF.

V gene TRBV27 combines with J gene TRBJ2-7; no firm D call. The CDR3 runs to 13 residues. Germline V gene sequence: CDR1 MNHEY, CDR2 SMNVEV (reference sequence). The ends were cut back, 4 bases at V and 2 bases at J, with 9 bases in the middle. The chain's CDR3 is CASSSDPAYEQYF. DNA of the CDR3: TGTGCCAGCAGTTCGGACCCGGCCTACGAGCAGTACTTC.

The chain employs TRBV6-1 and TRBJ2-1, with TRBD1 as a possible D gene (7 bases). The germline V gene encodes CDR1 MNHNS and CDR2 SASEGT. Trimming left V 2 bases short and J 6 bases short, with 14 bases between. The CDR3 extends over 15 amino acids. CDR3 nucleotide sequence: TGTGCCAGCAGTGAATGGCAGGGGGGTAGCAATGAGCAGTTCTTC. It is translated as CASSEWQGGSNEQFF.

The CDR3 loop reads CASSLTLAASTDTQYF. CDR3 in DNA: TGTGCCAGCAGTTTAACACTAGCGGCTAGCACAGATACGCAGTATTTT. This chain links TRBV28 with TRBJ2-3; 8 nucleotides agree with TRBD2. CDR1 and CDR2 from the germline V gene are MDHEN and SYDVKM. V lost 2 bases and J lost 0; bases outside the gene matches: 4. CDR3 length: 16 residues.

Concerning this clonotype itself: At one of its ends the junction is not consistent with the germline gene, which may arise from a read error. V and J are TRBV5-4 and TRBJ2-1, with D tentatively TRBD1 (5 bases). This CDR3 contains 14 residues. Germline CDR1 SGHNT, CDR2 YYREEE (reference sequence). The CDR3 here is CASSLLPTDNEQLF. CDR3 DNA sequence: TGTGCCAGCAGCTTGCTGCCGACAGACAATGAGCAGCTCTTC.

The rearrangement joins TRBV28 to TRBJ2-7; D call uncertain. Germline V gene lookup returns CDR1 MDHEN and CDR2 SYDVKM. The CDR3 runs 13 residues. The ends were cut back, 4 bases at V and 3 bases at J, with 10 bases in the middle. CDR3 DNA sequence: TGTGCCAGCAGTTGGAAATTCCTCTACGAGCAGTACTTC. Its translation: CASSWKFLYEQYF.

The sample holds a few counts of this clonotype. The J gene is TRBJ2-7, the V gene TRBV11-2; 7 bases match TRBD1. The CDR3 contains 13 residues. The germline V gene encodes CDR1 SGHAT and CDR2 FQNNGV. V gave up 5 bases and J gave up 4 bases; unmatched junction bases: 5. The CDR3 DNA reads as TGTGCCAGCAGCGCTAACAGGGGATACGAGCAGTACTTC. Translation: CASSANRGYEQYF.

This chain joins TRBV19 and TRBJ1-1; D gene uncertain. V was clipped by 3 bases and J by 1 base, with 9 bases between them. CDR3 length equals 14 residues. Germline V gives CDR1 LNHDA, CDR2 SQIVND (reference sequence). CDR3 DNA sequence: TGTGCCAGTAGTATTACGTCCCCGAACACTGAAGCTTTCTTT. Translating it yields CASSITSPNTEAFF.

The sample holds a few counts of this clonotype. In nucleotides, the CDR3 is TGTGCCAGCAGCGTAGTGGGACAGGGGGGCGAGCAGTACTTC. Translating gives CASSVVGQGGEQYF. The genes are TRBV9 and TRBJ2-7; 11 bases fit TRBD1. The CDR3 loop spans 14 amino acids. J was trimmed by 6 bases and V by 0 bases; bases with no gene match: 2. The germline gives CDR1 SGDLS, CDR2 YYNGEE.

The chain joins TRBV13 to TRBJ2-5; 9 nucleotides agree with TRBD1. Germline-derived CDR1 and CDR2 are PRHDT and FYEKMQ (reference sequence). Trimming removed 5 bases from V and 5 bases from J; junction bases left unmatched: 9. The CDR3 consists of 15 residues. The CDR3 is CASSEVGTGLETQYF. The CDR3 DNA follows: TGTGCCAGCAGCGAAGTCGGGACAGGGTTGGAGACCCAGTACTTC.

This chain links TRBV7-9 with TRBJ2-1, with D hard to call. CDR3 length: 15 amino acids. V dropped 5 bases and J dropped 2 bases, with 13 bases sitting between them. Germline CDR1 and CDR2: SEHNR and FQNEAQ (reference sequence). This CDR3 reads CASSPDPEAYNEQFF. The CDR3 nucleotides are TGTGCCAGCAGCCCCGACCCTGAGGCCTACAATGAGCAGTTCTTC.

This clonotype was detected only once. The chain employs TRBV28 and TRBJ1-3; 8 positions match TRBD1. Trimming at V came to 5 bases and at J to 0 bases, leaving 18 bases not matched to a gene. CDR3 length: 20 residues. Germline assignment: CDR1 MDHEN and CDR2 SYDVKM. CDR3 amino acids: CASSPIITLQQGGSGNTIYF. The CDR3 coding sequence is TGTGCCAGCAGTCCGATCATTACGTTACAACAGGGGGGCTCTGGAAACACCATATATTTT.

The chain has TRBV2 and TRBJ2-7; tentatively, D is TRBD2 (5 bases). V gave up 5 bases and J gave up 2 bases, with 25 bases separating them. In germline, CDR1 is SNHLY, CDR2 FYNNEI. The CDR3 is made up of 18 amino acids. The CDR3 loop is CASSLDPRQADRTYEQYF. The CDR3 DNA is TGTGCCAGCAGTCTCGACCCCCGACAAGCGGACCGAACCTACGAGCAGTACTTC. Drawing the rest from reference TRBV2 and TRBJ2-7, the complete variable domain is EPEVTQTPSHQVTQMGQEVILRCVPISNHLYFYWYRQILGQKVEFLVSFYNNEISEKSEIFDDQFSVERPDGSNFTLKIRSTKLEDSAMYFCASSLDPRQADRTYEQYFGPGTRLTVT.

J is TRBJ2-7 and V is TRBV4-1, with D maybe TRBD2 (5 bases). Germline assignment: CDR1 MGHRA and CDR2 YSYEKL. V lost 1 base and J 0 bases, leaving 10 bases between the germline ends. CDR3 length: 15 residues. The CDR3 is CASSQVGAASYEQYF. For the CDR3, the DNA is TGCGCCAGCAGCCAAGTAGGAGCGGCCTCCTACGAGCAGTACTTC.

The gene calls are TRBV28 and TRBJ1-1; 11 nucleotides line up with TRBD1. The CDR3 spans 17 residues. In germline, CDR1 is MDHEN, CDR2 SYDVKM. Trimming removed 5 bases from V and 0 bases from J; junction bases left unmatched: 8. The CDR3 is CASSASGTGGMNTEAFF. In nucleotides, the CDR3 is TGTGCCAGCAGTGCCTCCGGGACAGGGGGGATGAACACTGAAGCTTTCTTT.